A single sample gave rise to the 16 T cell receptor beta chains below, sequenced in a study of Ad26.COV2.S vaccination and SARS-CoV-2 variants. Here immunoSEQ multiplex PCR was the method, and the copy in TCRdb shows in-frame clones only, minus some. The sample lists about 680,000 clones, more than 70% occurring once. Indicated treatment: around 19 received Ad26.COV2.S at low or high dose, single or two shots; about 5 received placebo; per-sample allocation not given. Sampling occurred on day 63 after the first vaccine or placebo injection. Sequenced material: peripheral blood, taken in a trial of Ad26.COV2.S vaccine versus placebo. The receptors here all came from a person aged 18-60 years who received the Ad26.COV2.S COVID-19 vaccine or a placebo.

The rearrangement joins TRBV7-9 to TRBJ1-1; D unclear. Germline CDR1 is SEHNR and CDR2 is FQNEAQ (reference sequence). The CDR3 has 13 amino acids. Trimming shortened V by 3 bases and J by 1 base, and 6 bases separated the two germline ends. The CDR3 sequence: CASSLYGNTEAFF. In DNA form, the CDR3 reads TGTGCCAGCAGCTTGTACGGGAACACTGAAGCTTTCTTT.

V usage is TRBV20-1 and J usage is TRBJ1-1; D is ambiguous. Trimming took off 6 bases at V and 11 bases at J, with 13 bases between the two ends. This CDR3 has 10 residues. CDR1 is DFQATT and CDR2 is SNEGSKA in the germline V gene (reference sequence). CDR3 nucleotide sequence: TGCAGTGCCGTCGGGGAATCGGCTTTCTTT. It codes for CSAVGESAFF.

The CDR3 region is CASSPMGQGGEKLFF. CDR3 nucleotide sequence: TGTGCCAGCTCACCCATGGGACAGGGAGGTGAAAAACTGTTTTTT. The chain uses TRBV18 and TRBJ1-4, with 9 bases aligning to TRBD1. Germline V CDR1 and CDR2: KGHSH, LQKENI. J lost 7 bases, V lost 3 bases, and 6 bases had no gene match. CDR3 size: 15 residues.

In DNA, the CDR3 is TGTGCCAGCAAACAGCGGGAGGGTCTTTACAATGAGCAGTTCTTC. Protein: CASKQREGLYNEQFF. V is TRBV2 and J is TRBJ2-1, with TRBD2 matching over 10 bases. The CDR3 loop spans 15 amino acids. Per the germline V gene, CDR1 is SNHLY and CDR2 is FYNNEI. V was pared by 7 bases and J by 4 bases, with 7 bases of the junction left unmatched.

The chain links TRBV7-6 to TRBJ2-1; 12 bases align to TRBD2. J was trimmed by 7 bases and V by 5 bases; bases with no gene match: 9. The CDR3 has 16 amino acids. Germline V gene lookup returns CDR1 SGHVS and CDR2 FNYEAQ. CDR3 coding DNA: TGTGCCAGCAGCACAAGACTAGCGGGGGCGGGAAATGAGCAGTTCTTC. It encodes CASSTRLAGAGNEQFF.

The chain recombines TRBV2 with TRBJ2-5; the D gene is possibly TRBD2 (6 bases). This CDR3 spans 15 amino acids. The V gene lost 6 bases and the J gene lost 2 bases, with 16 bases spanning the gap. The germline CDR1 and CDR2 sequences are SNHLY and FYNNEI. Written as DNA, the CDR3 is TGTGCCAGCAGCCGCCTTGGGGGGTGGCAAGAGACCCAGTACTTC. Translating it yields CASSRLGGWQETQYF.

The chain uses TRBV30 and TRBJ1-2, with D perhaps matching TRBD1 (5 bases). The CDR3 is made up of 13 amino acids. Germline V gene lookup returns CDR1 GTSNPN and CDR2 SVGIG (reference sequence). Between the trimmed V and J ends, which lost 2 bases and 5 bases, there was a span of 12 bases. CDR3: CAWSLRSGYGYTF. The CDR3 DNA reads TGTGCCTGGAGTCTGAGGTCAGGGTATGGCTACACCTTC.

The rearrangement links TRBV5-1 to TRBJ1-1, with TRBD1 matching 7 bases. CDR1 and CDR2 from the germline V gene are SGHRS and YFSETQ. V lost 0 bases to trimming and J lost 5 bases; unmatched junction nucleotides: 10. The CDR3 contains 16 residues. CDR3 region: CASSLGVGRGWTEAFF. The CDR3 coding sequence is TGCGCCAGCAGCTTGGGCGTTGGCAGGGGGTGGACTGAAGCTTTCTTT.

CDR3 loop: CATSDPSFLAGGPGNTGELFF. CDR3 DNA: TGTGCCACCAGTGACCCGAGTTTCCTAGCGGGAGGGCCGGGGAACACCGGGGAGCTGTTTTTT. The chain recombines TRBV24-1 with TRBJ2-2, with 12 bases fitting TRBD2. Losses at the gene ends were 4 bases for V and 1 base for J; bases not matched to a gene: 15. The germline V gene has CDR1 KGHDR and CDR2 SFDVKD. The CDR3 sequence is 21 residues long.

The chain employs TRBV6-2 or TRBV6-3 and TRBJ2-1; D not certain. CDR3 length equals 12 residues. The germline gives CDR1 MNHEY, CDR2 SVGEGT. Between the trimmed V and J ends, which lost 5 bases and 3 bases, there was a span of 5 bases. The CDR3: CASSTLYNEQFF. The CDR3 DNA reads TGTGCCAGCAGTACCCTCTACAATGAGCAGTTCTTC.

The V gene is TRBV2, the J gene TRBJ2-2; TRBD2 matches at 10 bases. The germline V gene encodes CDR1 SNHLY and CDR2 FYNNEI. The CDR3 runs 15 residues. V was clipped by 5 bases and J by 6 bases; unmatched bases: 6. The CDR3 coding sequence is TGTGCCAGCAGTCCAAGCGGGAGGGTAGCCGGGGAGCTGTTTTTT. It translates to CASSPSGRVAGELFF.

This clone was picked up one time. The gene calls are TRBV5-5 and TRBJ2-5; D gene uncertain. The CDR3 totals 12 residues. The V gene's germline CDR1 is SGHKS and CDR2 YYEKEE (reference sequence). Trimming took 3 bases from V and 6 from J, leaving 9 bases between them. The CDR3 nucleotides read TGTGCCAGCAGCTATCCCATGCAGACCCAGTACTTC. Translating gives CASSYPMQTQYF.

This chain connects TRBV2 to TRBJ1-1; D remains unclear. This CDR3 spans 15 amino acids. Germline V gene lookup returns CDR1 SNHLY and CDR2 FYNNEI. Trimming took off 2 bases at V and 2 bases at J, with 12 bases between the two ends. The CDR3, as DNA: TGTGCCAGCAGTGAATCCGTCCAGGATAACACTGAAGCTTTCTTT. Protein product: CASSESVQDNTEAFF.

This clone occurred once. The CDR3 loop is CASSLAGAGEQFF. The CDR3 nucleotides are TGTGCCAGCAGCTTGGCCGGAGCGGGTGAGCAGTTCTTC. The V call is TRBV5-4, the J call TRBJ2-1; possible D gene TRBD2, 6 bases. V gave up 0 bases and J gave up 9 bases, with 10 bases separating them. The CDR3 runs to 13 residues. Germline V lookup: CDR1 SGHNT, CDR2 YYREEE (reference sequence).

V gene TRBV11-2 combines with J gene TRBJ1-5; D unclear. Germline V gene data show CDR1 as SGHAT and CDR2 as FQNNGV. CDR3 length: 12 residues. The V end lost 3 bases, the J end lost 3 bases, and 3 bases lay between the germline ends. The CDR3: CASSFLNQPQHF. The CDR3 coding sequence is TGTGCCAGCAGCTTCCTCAATCAGCCCCAGCATTTT. The variable domain in full, completed from reference TRBV11-2 and TRBJ1-5, reads EAGVAQSPRYKIIEKRQSVAFWCNPISGHATLYWYQQILGQGPKLLIQFQNNGVVDDSQLPKDRFSAERLKGVDSTLKIQPAKLEDSAVYLCASSFLNQPQHFGDGTRLSIL.

The chain joins TRBV10-3 to TRBJ2-3; D is possibly TRBD1 (5 bases). Trimming removed 7 bases from V and 0 bases from J, with 20 bases in between. The CDR3 spans 17 residues. Germline V lookup: CDR1 ENHRY, CDR2 SYGVKD. DNA for the CDR3: TGTGCCATCAATGGGCTGGTAGGGGAAGGGAGCACAGATACGCAGTATTTT. It encodes CAINGLVGEGSTDTQYF.